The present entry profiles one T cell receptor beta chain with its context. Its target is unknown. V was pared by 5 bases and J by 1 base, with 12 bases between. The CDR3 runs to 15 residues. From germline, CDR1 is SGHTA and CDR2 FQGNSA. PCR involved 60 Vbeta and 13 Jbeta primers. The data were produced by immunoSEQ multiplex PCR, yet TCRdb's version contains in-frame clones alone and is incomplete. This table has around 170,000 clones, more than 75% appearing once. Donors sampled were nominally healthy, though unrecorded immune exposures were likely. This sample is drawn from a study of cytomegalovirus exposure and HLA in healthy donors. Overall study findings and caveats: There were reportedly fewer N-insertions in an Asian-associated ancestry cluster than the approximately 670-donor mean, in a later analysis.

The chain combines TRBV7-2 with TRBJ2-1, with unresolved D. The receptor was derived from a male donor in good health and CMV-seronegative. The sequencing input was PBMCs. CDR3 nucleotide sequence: TGTGCCAGCAGCCCAGCCCCCGGGTCCTACAATGAGCAGTTCTTC. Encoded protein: CASSPAPGSYNEQFF. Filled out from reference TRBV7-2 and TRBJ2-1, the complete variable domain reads GAGVSQSPSNKVTEKGKDVELRCDPISGHTALYWYRQSLGQGLEFLIYFQGNSAPDKSGLPSDRFSAERTGGSVSTLTIQRTQQEDSAVYLCASSPAPGSYNEQFFGPGTRLTVL.